Shown below are 24 T cell receptor beta chains from a single sample sequenced in a study of human T cells and chemical hapten exposure (dated by TCRdb to the early 2020s). Library method: RACE. The run used a NextSeq 500. TCRdb reprocessing: public reads trimmed at Q25 with fastp, clones called with MiXCR, in-frame beta chains kept. Every CDR3 protein is listed once, alongside the most common genes and DNA of its rows. A total of under 200,000 distinct CDR3 sequences appear in this sample, 13% to 15% of them only once. 1.5% to 2% of the sample belongs to the ten largest clones. This specimen's time point label, interpreted: patch test 1, 2 weeks after DPC sensitization. Per the publication, the treatment or condition label means: therapeutic diphenylcyclopropenone sensitization with weekly scalp DPC. The specimen comprised whole blood, sampled in connection with sensitization to the hapten diphenylcyclopropenone (DPC). All receptors come from a woman in her twenties or thirties with alopecia areata. Some clones in this sample may be carry-over from other donors' samples.

The V and J genes are TRBV3-1 and TRBJ2-1, with D possibly being TRBD1 (5 bases). The V and J ends lost 4 bases and 2 bases respectively, with 27 bases between them. Germline V gene data show CDR1 as LGHDT and CDR2 as YNNKEL (reference sequence). The CDR3 totals 20 residues. The CDR3 nucleotides read TGTGCCAGCAGCCGGACATCCACTCCCGGAACTTCTCCTACCTACAATGAGCAGTTCTTC. It yields the protein CASSRTSTPGTSPTYNEQFF.

This chain joins TRBV5-6 and TRBJ2-2, with D hard to call. Between the trimmed V and J ends, which lost 6 bases and 2 bases, there was a span of 17 bases. The CDR3 contains 16 residues. Germline CDR1 and CDR2: SGHDT and YYEEEE. The CDR3 protein is CASTLWGSLNTGELFF. The DNA of the CDR3 is TGTGCCAGCACCCTGTGGGGTAGTCTAAACACCGGGGAGCTGTTTTTT.

This clonotype was seen many times. This rearrangement joins TRBV7-9 to TRBJ1-2, with no clear D. Germline V CDR1 and CDR2: SEHNR, FQNEAQ (reference sequence). The length of the CDR3 is 14 residues. Trimming cost V 3 bases and J 2 bases, with 10 bases left between them. The CDR3 region is CASSFDGQNYGYTF. The DNA for the CDR3 is TGTGCCAGCAGCTTTGACGGGCAGAACTATGGCTACACCTTC.

This clonotype has more than one count but fewer than ten. The chain carries TRBV4-3 and TRBJ2-2; D is possibly TRBD2 (5 bases). CDR1 and CDR2 (germline): LGHNA, YSLEER. CDR3 length: 17 residues. The ends were cut back, 2 bases at V and 0 bases at J, with 13 bases in the middle. The CDR3 loop is CASSQTGIYPNTGELFF. The CDR3 DNA sequence: TGCGCCAGCAGCCAAACCGGGATCTATCCGAACACCGGGGAGCTGTTTTTT.

This clonotype has more than one count but fewer than ten. This chain joins TRBV9 and TRBJ2-2; D remains ambiguous. The ends were cut back, 4 bases at V and 6 bases at J, with 7 bases in the middle. This CDR3 is built from 12 residues. CDR1 is SGDLS and CDR2 is YYNGEE in the germline V gene. The CDR3 DNA follows: TGTGCCAGCAGCTTTCTGTCCGGGGAGCTGTTTTTT. Its translation: CASSFLSGELFF.

This clonotype turned up a few times. The chain uses TRBV4-3 and TRBJ1-2, with no clear D. The CDR3 is 13 residues long. CDR1 LGHNA and CDR2 YSLEER come from the germline V gene. Trimming shortened V by 1 base and J by 1 base, and 4 bases separated the two germline ends. CDR3 in DNA: TGCGCCAGCAGCCAAGGAGTTAACTATGGCTACACCTTC. Protein: CASSQGVNYGYTF.

This clonotype showed up just a few times. This chain uses TRBV7-2 with TRBJ2-3, with TRBD2 matching over 14 bases. Germline CDR1 is SGHTA and CDR2 is FQGNSA. J was trimmed by 4 bases and V by 5 bases; bases with no gene match: 5. CDR3 size: 16 residues. The CDR3 DNA sequence: TGTGCCAGCAGCACCGGACTAGCGGGGGGTGCAGATACGCAGTATTTT. It codes for CASSTGLAGGADTQYF.

V gene TRBV7-3 combines with J gene TRBJ2-2, with 8 bases matching TRBD2. V dropped 5 bases and J dropped 1; count of bases not matched to a gene: 6. The germline gives CDR1 SGHTA, CDR2 FQGTGA. CDR3 length: 16 amino acids. The CDR3 bases are TGTGCCAGCAGCCCGATGAGCGGGGGGAACACCGGGGAGCTGTTTTTT. Residues: CASSPMSGGNTGELFF.

V gene TRBV9 combines with J gene TRBJ2-5; a possible D gene is TRBD2 (6 bases). Germline V CDR1 and CDR2: SGDLS, YYNGEE. The CDR3 is 14 amino acids. Trimming pared 0 bases from V and 0 bases from J, leaving 6 bases between. The CDR3 nucleotides are TGTGCCAGCAGCGTAGGCGGGGACCAAGAGACCCAGTACTTC. Its translation: CASSVGGDQETQYF. The whole variable domain, remainder taken from reference TRBV9 and TRBJ2-5, is DSGVTQTPKHLITATGQRVTLRCSPRSGDLSVYWYQQSLDQGLQFLIQYYNGEERAKGNILERFSAQQFPDLHSELNLSSLELGDSALYFCASSVGGDQETQYFGPGTRLLVL.

This clonotype turned up a few times. The chain recombines TRBV7-9 with TRBJ2-5; no clear D. The CDR3 totals 14 residues. CDR1 and CDR2 (germline): SEHNR, FQNEAQ (reference sequence). Between the trimmed V and J ends, which lost 2 bases and 1 base, there was a span of 8 bases. The CDR3 loop is CASSLSSGQETQYF. The CDR3 bases are TGTGCCAGCAGCTTATCCTCCGGCCAAGAGACCCAGTACTTC.

At least ten counts were recorded for this clonotype. The V gene is TRBV20-1, the J gene TRBJ1-1, with D unresolved. Germline V lookup: CDR1 DFQATT, CDR2 SNEGSKA (reference sequence). This CDR3 comprises 10 residues. V lost 2 bases and J lost 7, with 5 bases in between. The CDR3 loop reads CSARQDEAFF. CDR3 nucleotide sequence: TGCAGTGCTAGACAGGATGAAGCTTTCTTT.

This clonotype appeared a few times. The J gene is TRBJ1-5, the V gene TRBV10-3; D perhaps matches TRBD1 (6 bases). CDR1 ENHRY and CDR2 SYGVKD come from the germline V gene. This CDR3 spans 16 amino acids. V was shortened by 2 bases and J by 6 bases, with 17 bases between the two germline ends. The CDR3 DNA is TGTGCCATCAGTGAGAAGGTAGGGGGAGGCGGTCAGCCCCAGCATTTT. Its protein is CAISEKVGGGGQPQHF.

The sample holds many counts of this clonotype. The V and J genes are TRBV10-3 and TRBJ1-2; 7 bases line up with TRBD1. V lost 6 bases and J lost 2; bases outside the gene matches: 12. Germline CDR1 ENHRY, CDR2 SYGVKD. There are 16 residues in the CDR3. CDR3 protein: CAISPVPIQGNYGYTF. The CDR3, as DNA: TGTGCCATCAGCCCCGTTCCGATACAGGGGAACTATGGCTACACCTTC.

This clonotype was seen only a few times. The chain has TRBV4-2 and TRBJ2-1, with 8 bases matching TRBD2. This CDR3 comprises 16 residues. Germline V gene data show CDR1 as LGHNA and CDR2 as YNFKEQ. The ends lost 2 bases at V and 3 bases at J; junction bases unmatched: 6. The CDR3 reads CASSQTGGGNYNEQFF. The CDR3 DNA reads TGTGCCAGCAGCCAAACGGGCGGGGGGAACTACAATGAGCAGTTCTTC.

V gene TRBV18 combines with J gene TRBJ1-1; D may be TRBD1 (6 bases). Trimming stripped 5 bases from V and 11 bases from J, with 12 bases between. The germline V gene encodes CDR1 KGHSH and CDR2 LQKENI. The CDR3 length is 11 residues. The CDR3 region has the DNA TGTGCCAGCTCAAGACAGGATAGGGCTTTCTTT. Its protein is CASSRQDRAFF. Combining the CDR3 with reference TRBV18 and TRBJ1-1 gives the whole variable domain NAGVMQNPRHLVRRRGQEARLRCSPMKGHSHVYWYRQLPEEGLKFMVYLQKENIIDESGMPKERFSAEFPKEGPSILRIQQVVRGDSAAYFCASSRQDRAFFGQGTRLTVV.

There are a few counts of this clonotype. V is TRBV3-1 and J is TRBJ2-7, with 13 bases lining up with TRBD2. The CDR3 runs to 14 residues. Germline assignment: CDR1 LGHDT and CDR2 YNNKEL (reference sequence). Trimming removed 4 bases from V and 5 bases from J; junction bases left unmatched: 2. The CDR3 DNA reads as TGTGCCAGCAGCCCTGGGACTAGCGGGAACGAGCAGTACTTC. Translation: CASSPGTSGNEQYF.

The V and J genes are TRBV20-1 and TRBJ2-7, with no clear D. The CDR3 covers 12 residues. V dropped 0 bases and J dropped 4 bases, with 7 bases sitting between them. Germline CDR1 and CDR2: DFQATT and SNEGSKA (reference sequence). CDR3 in amino acids: CSAREGLYEQYF. As DNA, the CDR3 is TGCAGTGCTAGAGAAGGTCTTTACGAGCAGTACTTC.

This clonotype appeared many times. The CDR3 is CASSLGGTSYEQYF. As DNA, the CDR3 is TGTGCCAGCAGCTTAGGAGGGACAAGCTACGAGCAGTACTTC. The V call is TRBV7-8, the J call TRBJ2-7, with D tentatively TRBD1 (6 bases). The CDR3 has 14 residues. The V end lost 1 base, the J end lost 3 bases, and 10 bases lay between the germline ends. CDR1 SGHVS and CDR2 FQNEAQ come from the germline V gene.

This clonotype was seen a handful of times. The chain couples TRBV4-3 to TRBJ2-4; no clear D. This CDR3 region has 15 residues. In germline, CDR1 is LGHNA, CDR2 YSLEER. V was shortened by 0 bases and J by 0 bases, with 6 bases between the two germline ends. CDR3 bases: TGCGCCAGCAGCCAAGATTGGGTAGCCAAAAACATTCAGTACTTC. Encoded protein: CASSQDWVAKNIQYF.

The V and J genes are TRBV6-1 and TRBJ1-1, with D tentatively TRBD1 (5 bases). Germline values: CDR1 MNHNS, CDR2 SASEGT. V was shortened by 4 bases and J by 1 base, with 13 bases between the two germline ends. The CDR3 runs 15 residues. CDR3 region: CASSGRTLGNTEAFF. In DNA, the CDR3 is TGTGCCAGCAGTGGCCGGACACTCGGGAACACTGAAGCTTTCTTT.

This clonotype was counted only a few times. The V and J genes are TRBV19 and TRBJ1-5; 8 bases are shared with TRBD1. The CDR3 totals 15 residues. The V segment lost 4 bases and the J segment 7 bases; nucleotides outside the gene matches: 9. The V gene's germline CDR1 is LNHDA and CDR2 SQIVND (reference sequence). CDR3 coding DNA: TGTGCCAGTAGTAGGACAGGGACTACTGGACAGCCCCAGCATTTT. Translation: CASSRTGTTGQPQHF.

The rearrangement joins TRBV9 to TRBJ2-7, with D possibly TRBD2 on 5 matching bases. This CDR3 has 14 amino acids. The V end was cut by 3 bases, the J end by 8 bases, with 18 bases between. Germline V gene lookup returns CDR1 SGDLS and CDR2 YYNGEE. Here the CDR3 reads CASSASSRGIQQYF. The CDR3 DNA sequence: TGTGCCAGCAGCGCCTCTTCCAGAGGGATCCAGCAGTACTTC.

This chain connects TRBV6-1 to TRBJ1-3; possible D gene TRBD1, 5 bases. The length of the CDR3 is 14 residues. V lost 10 bases, J lost 3 bases, and 16 bases lay in between. Germline V gene sequence: CDR1 MNHNS, CDR2 SASEGT. DNA of the CDR3: TGTGCCACCATGAGACAGTTTCTTGGAAACACCATATATTTT. Translation: CATMRQFLGNTIYF.

This clonotype has just a few counts. The V gene is TRBV7-8, the J gene TRBJ1-1; 10 bases match TRBD1. CDR3 length equals 17 residues. V gave up 10 bases and J gave up 3 bases; unmatched junction bases: 17. Germline CDR1 is SGHVS and CDR2 is FQNEAQ. The CDR3 DNA follows: TGTGCCACCCATAGACGGGGACAGGGGAGGGGTGACACTGAAGCTTTCTTT. Its translation: CATHRRGQGRGDTEAFF.